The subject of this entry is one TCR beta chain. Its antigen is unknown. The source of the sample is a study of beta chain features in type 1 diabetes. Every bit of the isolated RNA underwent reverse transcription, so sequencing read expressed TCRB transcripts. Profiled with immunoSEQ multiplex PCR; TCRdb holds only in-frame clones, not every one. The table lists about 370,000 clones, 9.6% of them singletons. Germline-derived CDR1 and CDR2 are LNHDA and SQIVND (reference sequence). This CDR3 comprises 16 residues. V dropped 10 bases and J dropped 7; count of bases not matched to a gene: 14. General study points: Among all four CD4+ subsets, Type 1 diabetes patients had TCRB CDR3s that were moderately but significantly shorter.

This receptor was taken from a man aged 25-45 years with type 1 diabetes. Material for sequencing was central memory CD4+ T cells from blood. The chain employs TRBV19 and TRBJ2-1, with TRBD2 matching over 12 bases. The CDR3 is CATRLAGAIEGNEQFF. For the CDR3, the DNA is TGTGCCACCCGACTAGCGGGAGCCATCGAAGGTAATGAGCAGTTCTTC.